The 21 T cell receptor beta chains below come from one sample, sequenced in a study of breast tumors, draining lymph nodes, adjacent tissues. The lymph nodes were axillary draining lymph nodes from breast cancer patients. TCRdb ran MiXCR on the multiplex PCR reads and lists one entry per CDR3 protein. The top ten hold about 4.5% of the sample, which has around 170,000 distinct CDR3 sequences, 30% to 35% seen once. The material sequenced was axillary lymph node tissue. These receptors were collected from a female donor with breast cancer. Some clones in this sample may be carry-over from other donors' samples.

For this clonotype: A much larger clone lies a single base off, so this may be a read error. The chain carries TRBV7-3 and TRBJ2-1; weak D call: TRBD2 (5 bases). CDR3 size: 13 residues. The V gene lost 5 bases and the J gene lost 7 bases, with 12 bases spanning the gap. The germline gives CDR1 SGHTA, CDR2 FQGTGA. CDR3 loop: CASSPYPGNEQFF. DNA for the CDR3: TGTGCCAGCAGCCCTTACCCGGGGAATGAGCAGTTCTTC.

V and J are TRBV10-2 and TRBJ1-1; D remains unclear. The germline V gene encodes CDR1 WSHSY and CDR2 SAAADI. The CDR3 runs 11 residues. Trimming pared 2 bases from V and 13 bases from J, leaving 11 bases between. The CDR3 nucleotides are TGCGCCAGCAGTGAGAACAGCGGTGATTTCTTT. Protein: CASSENSGDFF.

Worth noting for this clonotype: One end of the junction is discordant with germline, which a read error may explain. The chain couples TRBV7-2 to TRBJ2-7; TRBD1 matches 9 bases. Germline V CDR1 and CDR2: SGHTA, FQGNSA. The length of the CDR3 is 14 residues. CDR3 residues: CASSSPGQGYERYF. As DNA, the CDR3 is TGCGCCAGCAGCTCCCCGGGACAGGGTTACGAGCGGTACTTC.

This clonotype has a count of ten or more. The CDR3: CSARVDTPGTDTQYF. The CDR3 DNA reads as TGCAGTGCTAGAGTAGACACCCCAGGCACAGATACGCAGTATTTT. This rearrangement joins TRBV20-1 to TRBJ2-3; D is undetermined. This CDR3 has 15 residues. The V end was cut by 1 base, the J end by 1 base, with 12 bases between. Germline-derived CDR1 and CDR2 are DFQATT and SNEGSKA (reference sequence).

The chain joins TRBV5-4 to TRBJ1-4; TRBD1 is a possible D gene (5 bases). The germline V and J ends were trimmed by 0 bases and 5 bases, with 17 bases remaining between them. This CDR3 has 17 amino acids. Germline V gene lookup returns CDR1 SGHNT and CDR2 YYREEE (reference sequence). CDR3 sequence (DNA): TGTGCCAGCAGCTTGGTTAGCGGGGCGGGGTACAATGAAAAACTGTTTTTT. Its translation: CASSLVSGAGYNEKLFF. The whole variable domain, filled in from reference TRBV5-4 and TRBJ1-4, reads ETGVTQSPTHLIKTRGQQVTLRCSSQSGHNTVSWYQQALGQGPQFIFQYYREEENGRGNFPPRFSGLQFPNYSSELNVNALELDDSALYLCASSLVSGAGYNEKLFFGSGTQLSVL.

This clonotype showed up just a few times. V is TRBV7-2 and J is TRBJ2-5; TRBD2 aligns across 14 bases. The V gene end was trimmed by 5 bases and the J gene end by 5 bases; junction bases not matched to a gene: 7. The CDR3 runs 16 residues. The V gene's germline CDR1 is SGHTA and CDR2 FQGNSA. Here the CDR3 reads CASSQTSGGAGETQYF. Written as DNA, the CDR3 is TGTGCCAGCAGCCAGACTAGCGGGGGGGCCGGGGAGACCCAGTACTTC.

This clonotype occurred many times. The V call is TRBV11-3, the J call TRBJ2-7, with a possible D match to TRBD1 (6 bases). V lost 5 bases to trimming and J lost 4 bases, with 21 bases between them. The CDR3 extends over 16 amino acids. Germline CDR1 is SGHNT and CDR2 is YENEEA. The CDR3 DNA is TGTGCCAGCAGCGTGCTAGGGGGATTACGGAATTACGAGCAGTACTTC. This codes for CASSVLGGLRNYEQYF.

This clonotype was detected a few times. A read error may produce the germline difference seen at one junction end. The chain couples TRBV7-8 to TRBJ2-6, with D tentatively TRBD2 (5 bases). The CDR3 loop spans 15 amino acids. Germline V CDR1 and CDR2: SGHVS, FQNEAQ. The CDR3 here is CASSLGGSVANVLPF. The CDR3 coding sequence is TGTGCCAGCAGCTTAGGGGGTAGCGTGGCCAACGTCCTGCCTTTC.

The rearrangement joins TRBV15 to TRBJ2-5; 7 bases align to TRBD2. In germline, CDR1 is LNHNV, CDR2 YYDKDF (reference sequence). The J segment lost 3 bases and the V segment lost 3 bases, leaving 10 bases of the junction unmatched. This CDR3 comprises 16 residues. The CDR3: CATSSLQLGGKETQYF. Here the CDR3 DNA reads TGTGCCACCAGCAGCCTACAGCTCGGGGGGAAAGAGACCCAGTACTTC.

Remarks on this clonotype: A read error may be the cause here, since a much bigger clone is one base away. The J gene is TRBJ2-3, the V gene TRBV5-8; TRBD1 matches at 7 bases. The CDR3 extends over 15 amino acids. The germline gives CDR1 SGHTS, CDR2 YDEGEE. Trimming removed 4 bases from V and 0 bases from J; junction bases left unmatched: 5. The CDR3 here is CASSARQGSTDTQYF. CDR3 nucleotides: TGTGCCAGCAGCGCCCGACAGGGTAGCACAGATACGCAGTATTTT.

This clonotype was counted at least ten times. V and J are TRBV13 and TRBJ2-7, with 7 positions matching TRBD1. V trimming: 1 base; J trimming: 5 bases; junction bases outside the gene matches: 5. The CDR3 spans 14 residues. CDR1 is PRHDT and CDR2 is FYEKMQ in the germline V gene (reference sequence). The CDR3, as DNA: TGTGCCAGCAGCTTAGCGCAGGGGGTACACGAGCAGTACTTC. Protein product: CASSLAQGVHEQYF.

This clonotype was counted at least ten times. CDR3 residues: CAIRTGTTEETQYF. CDR3 nucleotide sequence: TGTGCCATCAGAACCGGGACTACCGAAGAGACCCAGTACTTC. The chain is built from TRBV10-3 and TRBJ2-5; 7 nucleotides line up with TRBD2. After removal of 6 bases from V and 3 bases from J, the junction contained 7 bases not matched to a gene. The CDR3 length is 14 residues. Germline values: CDR1 ENHRY, CDR2 SYGVKD.

This clonotype was picked up many times. V is TRBV20-1 and J is TRBJ2-1; unclear D gene. The CDR3 runs 13 residues. CDR1 DFQATT and CDR2 SNEGSKA come from the germline V gene (reference sequence). V lost 0 bases to trimming and J lost 9 bases, with 12 bases between them. The CDR3 here is CSARDKLRAEQFF. CDR3 nucleotide sequence: TGCAGTGCTAGAGATAAGCTTCGGGCTGAGCAGTTCTTC.

Points on this clonotype: A read error is possible here, since a much larger clone lies one base away. The chain couples TRBV11-3 to TRBJ2-1; no clear D. Between the trimmed V and J ends, which lost 5 bases and 9 bases, there was a span of 14 bases. This CDR3 comprises 13 residues. Germline-derived CDR1 and CDR2 are SGHNT and YENEEA. The CDR3 loop is CASSTPPHTEQFF. Here the CDR3 DNA reads TGTGCCAGCAGCACCCCCCCCCACACTGAGCAGTTCTTC.

In this sample, this clonotype turned up many times. The CDR3 region is CATRAGFPGLVPSYNEQFF. The CDR3 nucleotides are TGTGCCACCCGCGCCGGGTTTCCGGGACTAGTTCCTTCCTACAATGAGCAGTTCTTC. The chain couples TRBV10-3 to TRBJ2-1, with 8 nucleotides matching TRBD2. Germline CDR1 ENHRY, CDR2 SYGVKD. The CDR3 consists of 19 residues. Trimming took 10 bases from V and 1 from J; bases not matched to a gene: 21.

This clonotype was observed many times. This chain connects TRBV7-3 to TRBJ2-1, with 7 bases identical to TRBD2. With 2 bases clipped from V and 6 bases from J, the junction kept 16 bases outside the gene matches. CDR1 and CDR2 from the germline V gene are SGHTA and FQGTGA. This CDR3 has 18 residues. The DNA of the CDR3 is TGTGCCAGCAGCTTATATCCTCCCACTAGCGTGGGATTCAATGAGCAGTTCTTC. Its translation: CASSLYPPTSVGFNEQFF.

The chain carries TRBV6-5 and TRBJ2-4; D possibly uses TRBD1 or TRBD2 (7 bases each). The germline gives CDR1 MNHEY, CDR2 SVGAGI. CDR3 length: 14 residues. V was cut by 5 bases and J by 7 bases, with 15 bases left in between. The CDR3 DNA is TGTGCCAGCAGTAGCCTCCAGGGGGGGAACATTCAGTACTTC. Its translation is CASSSLQGGNIQYF.

Details on this clonotype: Sequence at one end of the junction differs from germline and may be a read error. The chain carries TRBV7-9 and TRBJ2-5; unclear D gene. The DNA end favors TRBJ2-4, so the J call may be wrong. The CDR3 is made up of 16 amino acids. CDR1 and CDR2 (germline): SEHNR, FQNEAQ (reference sequence). The CDR3 nucleotides read TGTGCCAGCAGCATCGGGCCGCAGGAAACCAAAAGCATTCAGTACTTC. This codes for CASSIGPQETKSIQYF.

This clonotype was detected many times. The chain joins TRBV19 to TRBJ2-3, with D tentatively TRBD2 (5 bases). The CDR3 covers 18 residues. The V end was cut by 7 bases, the J end by 0 bases, with 23 bases between. Germline assignment: CDR1 LNHDA and CDR2 SQIVND (reference sequence). CDR3 sequence: CASIPGGWEGSSTDTQYF. The CDR3 DNA follows: TGTGCCAGTATCCCCGGAGGTTGGGAAGGCAGCAGCACAGATACGCAGTATTTT.

The chain has TRBV6-5 and TRBJ1-6; D is uncertain. Looked up from germline, CDR1 is MNHEY and CDR2 is SVGAGI. The CDR3 has 13 amino acids. The ends were cut back, 6 bases at V and 10 bases at J, with 13 bases in the middle. CDR3 nucleotide sequence: TGTGCCAGCAGCTCCTCTCCCGCGTCACCCCTCCACTTT. Amino acids: CASSSSPASPLHF.

This chain connects TRBV7-7 to TRBJ2-5, with D perhaps matching TRBD2 (6 bases). Germline V gives CDR1 SSHAT, CDR2 FNYEAQ (reference sequence). The CDR3 length is 14 residues. Here the CDR3 reads CTSSTGAGQETQYF. DNA for the CDR3: TGTACTAGCAGCACCGGGGCAGGGCAAGAGACCCAGTACTTC. The complete variable domain, with remaining parts taken from reference TRBV7-7 and TRBJ2-5, reads GAGVSQSPRYKVTKRGQDVTLRCDPISSHATLYWYQQALGQGPEFLTYFNYEAQPDKSGLPSDRFSAERPEGSISTLTIQRTEQRDSAMYRCTSSTGAGQETQYFGPGTRLLVL.